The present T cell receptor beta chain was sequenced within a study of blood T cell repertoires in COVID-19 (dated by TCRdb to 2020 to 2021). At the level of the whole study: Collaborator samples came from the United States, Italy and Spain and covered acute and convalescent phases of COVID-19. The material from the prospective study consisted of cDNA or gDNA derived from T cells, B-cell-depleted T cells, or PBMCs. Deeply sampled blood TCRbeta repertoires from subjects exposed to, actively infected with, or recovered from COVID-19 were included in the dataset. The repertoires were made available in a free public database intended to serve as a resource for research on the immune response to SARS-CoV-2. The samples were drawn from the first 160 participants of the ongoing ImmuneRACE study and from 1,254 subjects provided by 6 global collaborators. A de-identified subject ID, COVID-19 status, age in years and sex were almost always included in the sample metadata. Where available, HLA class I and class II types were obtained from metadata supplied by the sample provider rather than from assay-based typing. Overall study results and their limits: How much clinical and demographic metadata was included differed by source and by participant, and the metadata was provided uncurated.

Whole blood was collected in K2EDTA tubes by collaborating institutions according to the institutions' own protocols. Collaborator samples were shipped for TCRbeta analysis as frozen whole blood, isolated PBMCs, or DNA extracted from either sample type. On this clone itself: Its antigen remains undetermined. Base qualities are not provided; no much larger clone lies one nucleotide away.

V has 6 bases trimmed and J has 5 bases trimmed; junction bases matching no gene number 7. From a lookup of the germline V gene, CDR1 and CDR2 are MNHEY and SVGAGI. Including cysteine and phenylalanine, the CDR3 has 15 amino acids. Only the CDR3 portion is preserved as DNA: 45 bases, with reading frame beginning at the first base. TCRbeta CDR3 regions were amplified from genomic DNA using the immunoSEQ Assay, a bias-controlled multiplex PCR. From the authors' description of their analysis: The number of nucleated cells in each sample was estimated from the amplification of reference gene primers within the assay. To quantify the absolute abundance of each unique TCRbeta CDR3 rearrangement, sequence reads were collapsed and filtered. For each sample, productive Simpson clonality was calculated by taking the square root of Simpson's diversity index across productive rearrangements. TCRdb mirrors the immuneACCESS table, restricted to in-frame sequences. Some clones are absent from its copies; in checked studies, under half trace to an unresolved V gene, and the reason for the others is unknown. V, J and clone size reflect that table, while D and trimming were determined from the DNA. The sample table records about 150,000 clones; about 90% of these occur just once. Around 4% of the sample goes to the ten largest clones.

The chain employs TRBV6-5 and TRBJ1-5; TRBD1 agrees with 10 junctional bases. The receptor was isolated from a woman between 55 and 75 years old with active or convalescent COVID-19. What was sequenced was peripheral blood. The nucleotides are TGTGCCAGCAGAGGGGACAGGGGATGGGATCAGCCCCAGCATTTT. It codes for CASRGDRGWDQPQHF.